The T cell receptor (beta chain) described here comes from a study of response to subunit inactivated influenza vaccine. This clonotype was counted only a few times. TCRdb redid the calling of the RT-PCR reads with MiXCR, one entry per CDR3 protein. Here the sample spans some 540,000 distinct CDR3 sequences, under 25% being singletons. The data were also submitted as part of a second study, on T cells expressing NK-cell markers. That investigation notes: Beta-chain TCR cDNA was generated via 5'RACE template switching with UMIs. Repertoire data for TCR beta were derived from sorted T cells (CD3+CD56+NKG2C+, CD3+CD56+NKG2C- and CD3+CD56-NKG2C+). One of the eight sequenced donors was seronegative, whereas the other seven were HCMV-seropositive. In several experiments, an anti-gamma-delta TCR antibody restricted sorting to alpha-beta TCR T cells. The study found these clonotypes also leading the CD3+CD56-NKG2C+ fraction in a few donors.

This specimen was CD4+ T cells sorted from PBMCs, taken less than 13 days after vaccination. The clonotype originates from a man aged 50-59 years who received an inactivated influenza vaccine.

This CDR3 reads CASSLGGIEKLFF. CDR3 in DNA: TGTGCCAGCAGTTTAGGCGGAATAGAAAAACTGTTTTTT. This chain uses TRBV27 with TRBJ1-4; no clear D gene. This CDR3 has 13 amino acids. V shed 2 bases and J shed 8 bases, with 9 bases lying between them. Germline V lookup: CDR1 MNHEY, CDR2 SMNVEV (reference sequence).